Below, 6 T cell receptor beta chains from the same sample are listed, as sequenced in a study of T cells in Graves' hyperthyroidism and ophthalmopathy. The investigators amplified TCR beta CDR3 regions from RNA transcripts. The TCR CDR3 first-round RT-PCR relied on the HTBI primer set. TCRdb reanalysed the multiplex PCR reads using MiXCR and keeps one entry per CDR3 protein. The sample has hundreds of thousands of distinct CDR3 sequences; 20% to 25% are singletons. Sequenced: blood. The origin of the receptors is a man aged 25-45 years with Graves' ophthalmopathy.

This clonotype was seen many times. The chain joins TRBV30 to TRBJ1-1, with a weak D call TRBD1 (5 bases). This CDR3 region has 13 residues. V lost 3 bases and J 4 bases, leaving 12 bases between the germline ends. In germline, CDR1 is GTSNPN, CDR2 SVGIG (reference sequence). The CDR3 loop is CAWSPTGATEAFF. The CDR3 region has the DNA TGTGCCTGGAGCCCGACCGGGGCCACTGAAGCTTTCTTT.

This clonotype was observed at least ten times. The chain links TRBV28 to TRBJ1-1, with D uncertain. The CDR3 has 11 amino acids. Germline CDR1 MDHEN, CDR2 SYDVKM. The CDR3 DNA is TGTGCGGGTATTAGTGACACTGAAGCTTTCTTT. Its protein product is CAGISDTEAFF.

This clonotype has more than one count but fewer than ten. The chain uses TRBV3-1 and TRBJ2-3, with D uncertain. There are 10 residues in the CDR3. Trimming took off 10 bases at V and 12 bases at J, with 14 bases between the two ends. CDR1 is LGHDT and CDR2 is YNNKEL in the germline V gene (reference sequence). This CDR3 reads CAIQSSRQYF. CDR3 bases: TGTGCCATACAGTCGTCTAGACAGTATTTT.

In its sample, this clonotype was seen a few times. The CDR3 sequence: CASSPIALAGGTGANVLTF. DNA for the CDR3: TGTGCCAGCAGCCCAATCGCTCTAGCGGGAGGGACTGGGGCCAACGTCCTGACTTTC. The V and J genes are TRBV9 and TRBJ2-6; 12 bases fit TRBD2. V shed 4 bases and J 2 bases; nucleotides not matched to a gene: 10. The V gene's germline CDR1 is SGDLS and CDR2 YYNGEE. The CDR3 spans 19 residues.

The chain recombines TRBV7-8 with TRBJ1-2; 9 bases agree with TRBD1. The CDR3 sequence is 15 residues long. From germline, CDR1 is SGHVS and CDR2 FQNEAQ. J lost 2 bases, V lost 1 base, and 2 bases had no gene match. Here the CDR3 reads CASSLGDRVNYGYTF. CDR3 coding DNA: TGTGCCAGCAGCTTAGGGGACAGGGTGAACTATGGCTACACCTTC. Drawing the rest from reference TRBV7-8 and TRBJ1-2, the complete variable domain is GAGVSQSPRYKVAKRGQDVALRCDPISGHVSLFWYQQALGQGPEFLTYFQNEAQLDKSGLPSDRFFAERPEGSVSTLKIQRTQQEDSAVYLCASSLGDRVNYGYTFGSGTRLTVV.

V and J are TRBV20-1 and TRBJ2-3, with D perhaps TRBD1 (6 bases). Deletions cut 4 bases from V and 4 bases from J, with 18 bases between. CDR3 length equals 15 residues. The germline V gene has CDR1 DFQATT and CDR2 SNEGSKA (reference sequence). The CDR3 loop reads CSAIYRVGYSDTQYF. CDR3 in DNA: TGCAGTGCTATTTACAGGGTAGGATATTCAGATACGCAGTATTTT.